The clone carrying this T cell receptor (beta chain) has a handful of counts. The antigen remains undetermined. The sample is drawn from a study of CD8 T cells in ankylosing spondylitis. Study-level findings and limits: The study looked at matched synovial fluid samples from ankylosing spondylitis patients. Disease-linked clones were reported to be significantly enriched there. Disease-associated clonotypes exhibited CD8+ identity and were relatively infrequent in peripheral blood. There was a TCR beta motif, made of eight highly homologous variants, that appeared characteristic of ankylosing spondylitis blood.

Quantitative barcoded 5'-RACE was used to prepare TCR beta libraries. MiXCR was run by TCRdb on the 5' RACE reads, yielding one entry per CDR3 protein. The sample records 200,000 to 250,000 distinct CDR3 sequences, around 20% being singletons. The germline gives CDR1 SEHNR, CDR2 FQNEAQ (reference sequence). Germline trimming cut 5 bases from V and 7 bases from J; bases unmatched to any gene: 11. CDR3 length: 15 amino acids. The receptor was derived from a male donor with ankylosing spondylitis. The material sequenced was blood, either unsorted or a sorted T cell fraction (not recorded which). The chain has TRBV7-9 and TRBJ2-7; 10 bases agree with TRBD1. CDR3 in DNA: TGTGCCAGCAGCCTCCAGGACAGGGGGGGTGATGAGCAGTACTTC. It specifies CASSLQDRGGDEQYF.